The 27 T cell receptor beta chains in this list originate from one sample, sequenced in a study of cytomegalovirus exposure and HLA in healthy donors. Primers: 60 Vbeta forward and 13 Jbeta reverse. Clones were sequenced by immunoSEQ multiplex PCR, and TCRdb holds only the in-frame ones, with some missing. The repertoire includes roughly 99,000 clones, roughly 80% of them detected once, and less than 3% sits in the top ten. Sequences were obtained from PBMCs. The receptors stem from a man between 25 and 39 years old in good health and CMV-seropositive.

V usage is TRBV18 and J usage is TRBJ2-7; 10 nucleotides match TRBD2. Looked up from germline, CDR1 is KGHSH and CDR2 is LQKENI. J lost 6 bases, V lost 0 bases, and 5 bases had no gene match. The CDR3 is 15 amino acids. In DNA, the CDR3 is TGTGCCAGCTCACCACCTAGCGGGGGGAGGGGCGAGCAGTACTTC. Its protein is CASSPPSGGRGEQYF.

This rearrangement joins TRBV19 to TRBJ2-1; a weak D match, TRBD2 (6 bases). The CDR3 loop spans 13 amino acids. Trimming removed 2 bases from V and 9 bases from J, with 11 bases in between. Per germline, CDR1 LNHDA and CDR2 SQIVND (reference sequence). CDR3 DNA sequence: TGTGCCAGTAGTATATCGGGGGATGGTGAGCAGTTCTTC. It is translated as CASSISGDGEQFF. The full variable domain, its missing parts supplied by reference TRBV19 and TRBJ2-1, is DGGITQSPKYLFRKEGQNVTLSCEQNLNHDAMYWYRQDPGQGLRLIYYSQIVNDFQKGDIAEGYSVSREKKESFPLTVTSAQKNPTAFYLCASSISGDGEQFFGPGTRLTVL.

The chain joins TRBV6-5 to TRBJ1-1; 7 bases are a match to TRBD1. The CDR3 has 11 residues. The germline V gene encodes CDR1 MNHEY and CDR2 SVGAGI. V was clipped by 4 bases and J by 10 bases; unmatched bases: 3. CDR3 sequence: CASSFQGGAFF. Written as DNA, the CDR3 is TGTGCCAGCAGTTTTCAGGGGGGAGCTTTCTTT.

The V and J genes are TRBV27 and TRBJ1-1; 7 nucleotides match TRBD1. The germline V gene encodes CDR1 MNHEY and CDR2 SMNVEV (reference sequence). The CDR3 has 14 amino acids. Trimming at V came to 3 bases and at J to 4 bases, leaving 5 bases not matched to a gene. For the CDR3, the DNA is TGTGCCAGCAGTTTTATTCAGGGGGGCACTGAAGCTTTCTTT. Its translation is CASSFIQGGTEAFF.

The V and J genes are TRBV6-5 and TRBJ2-3; D is possibly TRBD1 (6 bases). Germline CDR1 and CDR2: MNHEY and SVGAGI. Trimming took 4 bases from V and 5 from J, leaving 16 bases between them. The CDR3 loop spans 15 amino acids. The CDR3 bases are TGTGCCAGCAGTTCTAAAGCCTCGGACAGAGATACGCAGTATTTT. It translates to CASSSKASDRDTQYF.

This chain links TRBV18 with TRBJ2-5, with TRBD1 matching 7 bases. Looked up from germline, CDR1 is KGHSH and CDR2 is LQKENI. Unmatched junction bases numbered 5, after V lost 3 bases and J lost 1 base. The CDR3 extends over 15 amino acids. CDR3 bases: TGTGCCAGCTCACCGCCGGGACAGTTCCAAGAGACCCAGTACTTC. It encodes CASSPPGQFQETQYF.

The rearrangement links TRBV18 to TRBJ2-3; 11 bases match TRBD2. V was clipped by 3 bases and J by 0 bases; unmatched bases: 2. Germline CDR1 is KGHSH and CDR2 is LQKENI. CDR3 size: 16 residues. CDR3 sequence reads: CASSPRTSGSTDTQYF. The CDR3 DNA is TGTGCCAGCTCACCCCGGACTAGCGGGAGCACAGATACGCAGTATTTT.

This rearrangement joins TRBV6-5 to TRBJ2-1; D gene uncertain. V shed 4 bases and J shed 5 bases, with 3 bases lying between them. CDR3 size: 11 residues. CDR1 and CDR2 (germline): MNHEY, SVGAGI. DNA for the CDR3: TGTGCCAGCAGTTTAAACAATGAGCAGTTCTTC. Translation gives CASSLNNEQFF.

To note about this clone: One end of the junction does not line up with germline, which may come from a read error. The chain joins TRBV7-9 to TRBJ2-1; D is unclear. CDR3 length: 14 residues. The germline V gene has CDR1 SEHNR and CDR2 FQNEAQ (reference sequence). CDR3 sequence reads: CSSSFGGEYNEQFF. DNA for the CDR3: TGTTCCAGCAGCTTCGGCGGAGAATACAATGAGCAGTTCTTC.

On this clone: This CDR3 fails to terminate in the conserved phenylalanine or tryptophan, so it likely reflects a read error. No DNA is shown, since the ends of the CDR3 on it are uncertain; the CDR3 is the one TCRdb lists. The chain combines TRBV2 with TRBJ1-2; TRBD1 is taken as the D call from the table, unchecked against the DNA. Per germline, CDR1 SNHLY and CDR2 FYNNEI. The CDR3 is made up of 12 amino acids, end residues included. The CDR3 loop reads CASRESWDRTDQ.

The chain has TRBV6-1 and TRBJ2-1, with 8 positions matching TRBD2. V lost 7 bases, J lost 7 bases, and 9 bases stayed unmatched. Germline values: CDR1 MNHNS, CDR2 SASEGT. The CDR3 has 14 amino acids. The CDR3 loop is CASMQAGARNEQFF. For the CDR3, the DNA is TGTGCCAGCATGCAAGCGGGGGCCAGGAATGAGCAGTTCTTC.

The chain combines TRBV7-9 with TRBJ2-7; TRBD1 matches at 9 bases. V was pared by 5 bases and J by 2 bases, with 7 bases of the junction left unmatched. CDR3 length: 15 residues. Germline loops: CDR1 SEHNR, CDR2 FQNEAQ (reference sequence). CDR3 sequence: CASSLTGTGTYEQYF. CDR3 DNA sequence: TGTGCCAGCAGCCTGACCGGGACAGGGACCTACGAGCAGTACTTC.

This clone was observed a few times. This chain connects TRBV10-3 to TRBJ2-7; TRBD1 agrees at 9 bases. Germline CDR1 reads ENHRY; CDR2 reads SYGVKD. The CDR3 contains 14 residues. Trimming took 5 bases from V and 5 from J; bases not matched to a gene: 7. This CDR3 is CAISSGTGSHEQYF. The CDR3 DNA follows: TGTGCCATCAGTAGCGGGACAGGGTCTCACGAGCAGTACTTC.

J is TRBJ1-1 and V is TRBV11-1; D gene ambiguous. Trimming cost V 5 bases and J 1 base, with 11 bases left between them. Germline loops: CDR1 SGHAT, CDR2 FQDESV (reference sequence). This CDR3 is built from 14 residues. CDR3 residues: CASSPTRQNTEAFF. CDR3 nucleotides: TGTGCCAGCAGCCCGACGAGACAGAACACTGAAGCTTTCTTT.

The chain links TRBV25-1 to TRBJ2-7; 7 nucleotides agree with TRBD1. The V and J ends lost 3 bases and 2 bases, in that order; junction bases with no gene match: 10. Per the germline V gene, CDR1 is MGHDK and CDR2 is SYGVNS. There are 16 residues in the CDR3. The DNA of the CDR3 is TGTGCCAGCAGTGACAGTGGGGACAGCGTAACCTACGAGCAGTACTTC. Translated: CASSDSGDSVTYEQYF.

The chain uses TRBV7-8 and TRBJ1-4; D uncertain. CDR3 size: 15 residues. CDR1 SGHVS and CDR2 FQNEAQ come from the germline V gene. V was shortened by 1 base and J by 4 bases, with 10 bases between the two germline ends. CDR3 region: CASSLVVAGNEKLFF. The CDR3 bases are TGTGCCAGCAGCTTAGTCGTGGCGGGTAATGAAAAACTGTTTTTT.

The chain has TRBV4-2 and TRBJ2-7; 7 nucleotides line up with TRBD1. V dropped 1 base and J dropped 9; count of bases not matched to a gene: 15. CDR3 length: 16 amino acids. The germline CDR1 and CDR2 sequences are LGHNA and YNFKEQ. In DNA, the CDR3 is TGTGCCAGCAGCCAAGGGCGACAGGGATCGGTGGGTGGGCAGTACTTC. This gives the protein CASSQGRQGSVGGQYF.

The table lists this clone with a few counts. The chain couples TRBV7-3 to TRBJ2-3; D is undetermined. CDR3 size: 15 residues. The V end was cut by 3 bases, the J end by 0 bases, with 10 bases between. CDR1 SGHTA and CDR2 FQGTGA come from the germline V gene. The CDR3 spells CASSFTFSSTDTQYF. As DNA, the CDR3 is TGTGCCAGCAGCTTTACATTCAGTAGCACAGATACGCAGTATTTT.

As concerns this clone: A read error may produce the germline difference seen at one junction end. The chain combines TRBV5-1 with TRBJ2-3, with D maybe TRBD2 (6 bases). The CDR3 totals 12 residues. Looked up from germline, CDR1 is SGHRS and CDR2 is YFSETQ. The CDR3 DNA reads TGCGCCAGCAGGACTAGTTTAGATTCGCAGTATTTT. Its protein product is CASRTSLDSQYF.

The J gene is TRBJ1-6, the V gene TRBV5-4, with a possible D match to TRBD1 (5 bases). V was trimmed by 0 bases and J by 5 bases, leaving 12 bases between them. The CDR3 is 16 residues long. Per the germline V gene, CDR1 is SGHNT and CDR2 is YYREEE (reference sequence). This CDR3 reads CASSLGQPGHNSPLHF. CDR3 DNA sequence: TGTGCCAGCAGCTTGGGGCAGCCAGGGCATAATTCACCCCTCCACTTT.

V usage is TRBV29-1 and J usage is TRBJ2-4, with a tentative D call TRBD1 (6 bases). From germline, CDR1 is SQVTM and CDR2 ANQGSEA. The V end was cut by 2 bases, the J end by 12 bases, with 11 bases between. This CDR3 is built from 11 residues. CDR3 sequence: CSVERGHSQYF. The DNA for the CDR3 is TGCAGCGTTGAAAGGGGACACAGTCAGTACTTC.

This chain links TRBV5-1 with TRBJ1-2; TRBD1 matches at 9 bases. The CDR3 runs 14 residues. Germline CDR1 and CDR2: SGHRS and YFSETQ. Unmatched junction bases numbered 9, after V lost 4 bases and J lost 8 bases. The CDR3 is CASSLGTGLVGYTF. The CDR3 region has the DNA TGCGCCAGCAGCCTCGGGACAGGGTTAGTAGGCTACACCTTC.

The genes are TRBV9 and TRBJ1-1; 7 nucleotides line up with TRBD1. There are 17 residues in the CDR3. J was trimmed by 5 bases and V by 3 bases; bases with no gene match: 16. CDR1 and CDR2 from the germline V gene are SGDLS and YYNGEE. The CDR3 is CASSAVSREGARTEAFF. The CDR3 DNA reads as TGTGCCAGCAGCGCGGTCAGCCGTGAGGGGGCGAGGACTGAAGCTTTCTTT. Full variable domain (outside the CDR3, taken from reference TRBV9 and TRBJ1-1): DSGVTQTPKHLITATGQRVTLRCSPRSGDLSVYWYQQSLDQGLQFLIQYYNGEERAKGNILERFSAQQFPDLHSELNLSSLELGDSALYFCASSAVSREGARTEAFFGQGTRLTVV.

This clone appeared a single time. The CDR3 sequence: CASSLAGGGNYGYTF. As DNA, the CDR3 is TGTGCCAGCAGCTTGGCAGGCGGGGGAAACTATGGCTACACCTTC. This sequence joins TRBV5-4 and TRBJ1-2; weak D call: TRBD1 (5 bases). Germline CDR1 is SGHNT and CDR2 is YYREEE (reference sequence). This CDR3 is 15 amino acids long. V lost 0 bases and J 2 bases, leaving 11 bases between the germline ends.

The J gene is TRBJ2-2, the V gene TRBV7-9; TRBD2 matches 13 bases. Germline loops: CDR1 SEHNR, CDR2 FQNEAQ (reference sequence). This CDR3 contains 17 residues. V lost 1 base and J lost 5; bases outside the gene matches: 4. CDR3 loop: CASSLGLAGGRTGELFF. The CDR3 bases are TGTGCCAGCAGCTTAGGACTAGCGGGGGGACGTACCGGGGAGCTGTTTTTT. Complete variable domain (other parts from reference TRBV7-9 and TRBJ2-2): DTGVSQNPRHKITKRGQNVTFRCDPISEHNRLYWYRQTLGQGPEFLTYFQNEAQLEKSRLLSDRFSAERPKGSFSTLEIQRTEQGDSAMYLCASSLGLAGGRTGELFFGEGSRLTVL.

The V and J genes are TRBV6-1 and TRBJ2-1, with D maybe TRBD2 (6 bases). The CDR3 runs 15 residues. Trimming took off 2 bases at V and 4 bases at J, with 12 bases between the two ends. Germline CDR1 MNHNS, CDR2 SASEGT. The CDR3, as DNA: TGTGCCAGCAGTGAATTGGGGGGTGGATACAATGAGCAGTTCTTC. It translates to CASSELGGGYNEQFF.

J is TRBJ2-7 and V is TRBV18; maybe TRBD2 (6 bases). Trimming took 3 bases from V and 6 from J, leaving 18 bases between them. CDR1 and CDR2 from the germline V gene are KGHSH and LQKENI. This CDR3 is 15 amino acids long. The CDR3 nucleotides are TGTGCCAGCTCACCTCGGACGGGGGATATTCTCGAGCAGTACTTC. Its translation is CASSPRTGDILEQYF.